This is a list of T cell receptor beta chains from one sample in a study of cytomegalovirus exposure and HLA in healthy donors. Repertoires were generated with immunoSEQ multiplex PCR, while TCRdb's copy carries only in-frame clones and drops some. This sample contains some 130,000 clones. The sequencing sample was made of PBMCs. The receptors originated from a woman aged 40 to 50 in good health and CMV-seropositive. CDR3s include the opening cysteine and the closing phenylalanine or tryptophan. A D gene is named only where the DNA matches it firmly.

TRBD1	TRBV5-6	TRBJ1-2	CASSSDRGPGGYTF
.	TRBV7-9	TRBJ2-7	CASSSSERSYEQYF
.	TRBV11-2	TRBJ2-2	CASSLVAGDGELFF
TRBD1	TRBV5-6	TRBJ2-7	CASSLGSGQGEQYF
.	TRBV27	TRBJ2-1	CASSPGDSPYNEQFF
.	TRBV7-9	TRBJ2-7	CASSAGSYEQYF
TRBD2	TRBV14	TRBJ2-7	CASSQVTGLAGFYEQYF
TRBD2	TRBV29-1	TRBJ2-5	CSSETSGSETQYF
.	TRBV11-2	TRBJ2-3	CASSLDLNTQYF
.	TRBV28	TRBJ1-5	CASTHGGWASNQPQHF
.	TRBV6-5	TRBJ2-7	CASSAGLGEQYF
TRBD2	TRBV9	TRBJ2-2	CASSGIAGDTGELFF
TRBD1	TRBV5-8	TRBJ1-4	CASSRGQGLSTNEKLFF
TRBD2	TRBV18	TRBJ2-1	CASSPWTSGSLDNEQFF
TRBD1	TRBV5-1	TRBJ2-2	CASTQGAGELFF
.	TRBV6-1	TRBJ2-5	CASSERPTQETQYF
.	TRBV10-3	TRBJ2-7	CAIGPPGELYEQYF
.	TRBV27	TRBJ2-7	CASSLGTHLYEQYF
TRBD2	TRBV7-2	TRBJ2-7	CASSWTSGELAYEQYF
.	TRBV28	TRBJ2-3	CASSDYLGYTQYF
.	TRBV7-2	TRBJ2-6	CASSLAFSSGANVLTF
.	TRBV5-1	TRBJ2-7	CASSLVGARNEQYF
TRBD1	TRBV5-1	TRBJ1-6	CASSLADRANSPLHF
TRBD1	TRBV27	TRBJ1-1	CASRTGNTEAFF
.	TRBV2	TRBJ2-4	CASRVSVGAVKNIQYF
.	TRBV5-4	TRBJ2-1	CASSINRDNEQFF
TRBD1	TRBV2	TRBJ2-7	CASSASRGQGIYEQYF
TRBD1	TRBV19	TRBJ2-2	CAGGRGLTGELFF
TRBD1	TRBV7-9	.	CASSTGTGGDVTYEQYF
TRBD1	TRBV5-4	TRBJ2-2	CASSLGQGATGELFF
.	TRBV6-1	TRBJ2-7	CASTPGLQQSYEQYF
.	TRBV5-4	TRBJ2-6	CASSLGAGSAGANVLTF
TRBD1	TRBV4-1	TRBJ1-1	CASSQDAAGGNTEAFF
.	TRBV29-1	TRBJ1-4	CSVDGGGIREKLFF
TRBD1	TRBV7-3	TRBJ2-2	CASSALGTGGTGELFF
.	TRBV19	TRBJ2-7	CASRPADSYEQYF
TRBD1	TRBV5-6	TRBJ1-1	CASRNRDRRTEAFF